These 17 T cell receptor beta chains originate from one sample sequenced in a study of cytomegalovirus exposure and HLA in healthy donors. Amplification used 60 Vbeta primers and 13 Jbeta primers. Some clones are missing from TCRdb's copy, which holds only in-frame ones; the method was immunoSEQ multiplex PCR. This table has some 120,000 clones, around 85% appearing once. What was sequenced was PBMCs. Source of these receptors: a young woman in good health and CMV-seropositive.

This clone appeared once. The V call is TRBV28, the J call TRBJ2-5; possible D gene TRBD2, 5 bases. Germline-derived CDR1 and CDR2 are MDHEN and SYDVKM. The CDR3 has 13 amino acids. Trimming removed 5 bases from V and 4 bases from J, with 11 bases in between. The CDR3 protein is CASSSGGTETQYF. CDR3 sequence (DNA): TGTGCCAGCAGTAGCGGAGGTACAGAGACCCAGTACTTC.

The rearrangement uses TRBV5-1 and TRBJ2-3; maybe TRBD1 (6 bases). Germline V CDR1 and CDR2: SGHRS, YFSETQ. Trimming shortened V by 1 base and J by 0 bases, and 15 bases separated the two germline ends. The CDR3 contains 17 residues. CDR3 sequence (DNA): TGCGCCAGCAGCTTGAGTGGGACAATCTCTAGCACAGATACGCAGTATTTT. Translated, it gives CASSLSGTISSTDTQYF. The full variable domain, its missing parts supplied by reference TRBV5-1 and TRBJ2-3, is KAGVTQTPRYLIKTRGQQVTLSCSPISGHRSVSWYQQTPGQGLQFLFEYFSETQRNKGNFPGRFSGRQFSNSRSEMNVSTLELGDSALYLCASSLSGTISSTDTQYFGPGTRLTVL.

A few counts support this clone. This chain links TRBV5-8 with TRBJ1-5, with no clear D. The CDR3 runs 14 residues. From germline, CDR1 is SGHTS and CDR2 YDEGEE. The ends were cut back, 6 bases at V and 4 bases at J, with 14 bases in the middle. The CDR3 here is CASIPLSRNQPQHF. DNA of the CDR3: TGTGCCAGCATACCCCTTAGTAGAAATCAGCCCCAGCATTTT.

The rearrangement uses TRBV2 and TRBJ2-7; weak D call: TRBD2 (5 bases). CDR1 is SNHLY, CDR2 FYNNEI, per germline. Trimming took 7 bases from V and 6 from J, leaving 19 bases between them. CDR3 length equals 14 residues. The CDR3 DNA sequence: TGTGCCAGCAAGCAGCCTCCCGCCCGGGGCGAGCAGTACTTC. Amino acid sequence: CASKQPPARGEQYF.

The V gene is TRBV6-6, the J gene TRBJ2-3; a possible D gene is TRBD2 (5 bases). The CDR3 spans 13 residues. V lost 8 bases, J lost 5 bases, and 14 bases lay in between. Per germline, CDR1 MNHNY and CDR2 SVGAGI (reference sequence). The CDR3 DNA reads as TGTGCCAGCTACGTAATAGCGAAAGATACGCAGTATTTT. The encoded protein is CASYVIAKDTQYF.

The DNA for the CDR3 is TGTGCCAGCAACCTCCCGTCAGGGGGCCTTCATGGCTACACCTTC. Its protein product is CASNLPSGGLHGYTF. This chain uses TRBV13 with TRBJ1-2; 8 bases map to TRBD1. The CDR3 totals 15 residues. Germline V gene data show CDR1 as PRHDT and CDR2 as FYEKMQ (reference sequence). The J segment lost 6 bases and the V segment lost 7 bases, leaving 13 bases of the junction unmatched.

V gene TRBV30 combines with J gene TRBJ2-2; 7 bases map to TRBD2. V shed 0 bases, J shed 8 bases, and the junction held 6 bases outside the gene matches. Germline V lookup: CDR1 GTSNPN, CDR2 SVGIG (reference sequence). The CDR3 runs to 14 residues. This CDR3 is CAWSVGGFPGELFF. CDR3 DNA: TGTGCCTGGAGTGTCGGGGGGTTCCCTGGGGAGCTGTTTTTT.

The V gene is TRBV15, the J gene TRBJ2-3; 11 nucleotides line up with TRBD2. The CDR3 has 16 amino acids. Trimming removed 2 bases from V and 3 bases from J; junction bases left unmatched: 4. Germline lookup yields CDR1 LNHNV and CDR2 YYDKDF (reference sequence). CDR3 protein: CATSRLTSGATDTQYF. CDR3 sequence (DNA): TGTGCCACCAGCAGACTGACTAGCGGGGCAACAGATACGCAGTATTTT.

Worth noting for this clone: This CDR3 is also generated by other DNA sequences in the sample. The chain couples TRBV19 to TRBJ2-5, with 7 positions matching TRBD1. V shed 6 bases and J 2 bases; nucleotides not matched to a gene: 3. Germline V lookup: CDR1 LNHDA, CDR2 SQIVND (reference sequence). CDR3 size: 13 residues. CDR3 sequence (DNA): TGTGCCAGTAGCGGGACAGCTCAAGAGACCCAGTACTTC. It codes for CASSGTAQETQYF.

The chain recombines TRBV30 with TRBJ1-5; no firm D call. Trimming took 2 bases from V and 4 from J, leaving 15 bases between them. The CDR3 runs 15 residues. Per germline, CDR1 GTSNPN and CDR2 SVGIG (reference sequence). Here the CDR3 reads CAWSSMGSGNQPQHF. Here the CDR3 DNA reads TGTGCCTGGAGTAGTATGGGGTCGGGGAATCAGCCCCAGCATTTT.

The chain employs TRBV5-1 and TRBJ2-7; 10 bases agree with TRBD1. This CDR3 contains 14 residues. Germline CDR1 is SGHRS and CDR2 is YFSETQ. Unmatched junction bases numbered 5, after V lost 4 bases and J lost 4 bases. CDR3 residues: CASSPTGQGYEQYF. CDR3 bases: TGCGCCAGCAGCCCCACGGGACAGGGGTACGAGCAGTACTTC.

The CDR3 here is CASSEGVWSGELFF. DNA for the CDR3: TGTGCCAGCAGTGAAGGGGTATGGAGCGGGGAGCTGTTTTTT. The rearrangement uses TRBV6-1 and TRBJ2-2; the D is unclear. Germline CDR1 is MNHNS and CDR2 is SASEGT. This CDR3 is built from 14 residues. V gave up 1 base and J gave up 7 bases, with 10 bases separating them.

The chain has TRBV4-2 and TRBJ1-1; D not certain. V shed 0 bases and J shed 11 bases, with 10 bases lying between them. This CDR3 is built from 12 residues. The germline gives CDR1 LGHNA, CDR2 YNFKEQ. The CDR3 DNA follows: TGTGCCAGCAGCCAAGATGGCCCAACGGCTTTCTTT. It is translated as CASSQDGPTAFF.

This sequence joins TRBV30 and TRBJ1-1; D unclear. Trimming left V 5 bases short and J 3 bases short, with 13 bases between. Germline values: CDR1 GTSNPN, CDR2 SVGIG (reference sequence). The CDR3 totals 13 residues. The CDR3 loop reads CAWGPMRDTEAFF. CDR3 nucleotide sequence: TGTGCCTGGGGGCCTATGCGCGACACTGAAGCTTTCTTT.

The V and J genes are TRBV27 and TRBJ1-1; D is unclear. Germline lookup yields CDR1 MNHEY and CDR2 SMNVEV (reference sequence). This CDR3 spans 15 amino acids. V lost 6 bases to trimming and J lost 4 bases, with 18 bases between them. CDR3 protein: CASRSRAMRGTEAFF. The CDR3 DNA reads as TGTGCCAGCAGGTCCCGGGCGATGCGGGGCACTGAAGCTTTCTTT.

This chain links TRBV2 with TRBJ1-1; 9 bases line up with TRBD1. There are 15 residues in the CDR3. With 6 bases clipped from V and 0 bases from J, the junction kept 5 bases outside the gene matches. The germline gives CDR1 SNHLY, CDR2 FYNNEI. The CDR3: CASRRRQGVNTEAFF. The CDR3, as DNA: TGTGCCAGCAGACGGAGACAGGGGGTGAACACTGAAGCTTTCTTT.

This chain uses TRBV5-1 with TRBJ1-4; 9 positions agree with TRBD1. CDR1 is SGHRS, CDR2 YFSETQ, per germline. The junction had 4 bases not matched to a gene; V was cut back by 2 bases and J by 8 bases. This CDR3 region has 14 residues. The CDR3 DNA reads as TGCGCCAGCAGCTTTACAGGGGGCGACGAAAAACTGTTTTTT. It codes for CASSFTGGDEKLFF.